This T cell receptor beta chain came from a study of blood T cell repertoires in COVID-19 (dated by TCRdb to the early 2020s). About the full investigation: Samples covering the acute and convalescent phases of COVID-19 were provided by collaborators in the United States, Italy and Spain. The repertoires were released in a freely available public database intended as a resource for research on the immune response to SARS-CoV-2. HLA class I and class II types, where available, came from metadata supplied by the sample provider rather than from assay-based typing. The material from the prospective study consisted of cDNA or gDNA derived from T cells, B-cell-depleted T cells, or PBMCs. Subjects who had been exposed to COVID-19, were actively infected with it, or had recovered from it provided the deeply sampled blood TCRbeta repertoires that made up the dataset. Sample metadata almost always included a de-identified subject ID, COVID-19 status, age in years and sex. The samples were drawn from the first 160 participants of the ongoing ImmuneRACE study and from more than 1,000 subjects provided by 6 global collaborators.

The CDR3 sequence holds 19 residues, the cysteine and phenylalanine included. Just the 57-base CDR3 DNA is kept, in frame starting at base 1. CDR1 SGHRS and CDR2 YFSETQ are derived from the germline V gene. Germline trimming: 3 bases from V, 0 bases from J; junction bases outside gene matches: 11. Collaborating institutions collected whole blood in K2EDTA tubes following their own protocols. Collaborator samples were shipped for TCRbeta analysis as frozen whole blood, isolated PBMCs, or DNA extracted from either sample type. With regard to this clone: What this receptor recognizes is not known. One base away there is no much larger clone; base qualities are not given.

TCRbeta CDR3 regions were amplified from genomic DNA by means of the immunoSEQ Assay, a bias-controlled multiplex PCR. The paper's data handling went like this. The number of nucleated cells in each sample was estimated by amplification of reference gene primers within the assay. To quantify the absolute abundance of each unique TCRbeta CDR3 rearrangement, sequence reads were collapsed and filtered. For each sample, productive Simpson clonality was calculated by taking the square root of Simpson's diversity index across productive rearrangements. The table was pulled from immuneACCESS by TCRdb, which kept in-frame rearrangements only. Such tables lose some clones; where checked, under half of the loss comes from unresolved V genes, and the rest has no known cause. The V and J calls and clone size come from that table; D and trimming were worked out from the DNA. The sample records roughly 14,000 clones, over 80% of which are singletons. The leading ten clones occupy about 8% of the sample.

Broader findings and caveats from the paper: How much clinical and demographic metadata was included differed by source and by participant, and the metadata was provided uncurated.

Sequences were obtained from peripheral blood. This clonotype was obtained from a human donor with active COVID-19. The donor label of this sample is uncertain. The V and J genes are TRBV5-1 and TRBJ1-6, with 8 junctional bases fitting TRBD1. The sequenced DNA: TGCGCCAGCAGCTCCTCCGGGACAGGAGCCTCCTCCTATAATTCACCCCTCCACTTT. It is translated as CASSSSGTGASSYNSPLHF. The CDR3, completed at both ends by the reference TRBV5-1 and TRBJ1-6 genes, gives the full variable domain KAGVTQTPRYLIKTRGQQVTLSCSPISGHRSVSWYQQTPGQGLQFLFEYFSETQRNKGNFPGRFSGRQFSNSRSEMNVSTLELGDSALYLCASSSSGTGASSYNSPLHFGNGTRLTVT.